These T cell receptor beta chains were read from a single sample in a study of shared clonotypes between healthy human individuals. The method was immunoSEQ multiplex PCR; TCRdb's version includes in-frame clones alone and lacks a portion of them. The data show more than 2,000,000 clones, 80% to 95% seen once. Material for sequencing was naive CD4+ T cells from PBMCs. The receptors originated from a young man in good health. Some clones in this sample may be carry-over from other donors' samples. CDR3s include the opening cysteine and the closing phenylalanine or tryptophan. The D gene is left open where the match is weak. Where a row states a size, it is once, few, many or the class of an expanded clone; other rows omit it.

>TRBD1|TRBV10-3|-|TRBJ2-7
CAISDQTGSPYF
TGTGCCATCAGTGATCAGACAGGGTCGCCGTACTTC
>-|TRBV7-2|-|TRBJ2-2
CASSDRRNTGELFF
TGTGCCAGCAGCGACAGGAGGAACACCGGGGAGCTGTTTTTT
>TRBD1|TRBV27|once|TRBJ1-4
CASSSRTGRGEKLFF
TGTGCCAGCAGTTCCCGGACAGGGCGAGGCGAAAAACTGTTTTTT
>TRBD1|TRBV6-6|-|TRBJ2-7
CASSYPDRVYEQYF
TGTGCCAGCAGTTACCCGGACAGGGTCTACGAGCAGTACTTC
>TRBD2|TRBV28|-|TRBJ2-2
CASSLLAGVFTGELFF
TGTGCCAGCAGTTTGTTAGCGGGAGTTTTCACCGGGGAGCTGTTTTTT
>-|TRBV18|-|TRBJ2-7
CASSPGASYEQYF
TGTGCCAGCTCACCAGGGGCGAGCTACGAGCAGTACTTC
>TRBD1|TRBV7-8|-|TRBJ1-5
CASSLWGQGRNQPQHF
TGTGCCAGCAGCTTATGGGGACAGGGTAGAAATCAGCCCCAGCATTTT
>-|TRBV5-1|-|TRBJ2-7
CASSNKAQDLYEQYF
TGCGCCAGCAGTAATAAGGCGCAGGACCTCTACGAGCAGTACTTC
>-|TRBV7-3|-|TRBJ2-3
CASSVKGRLVTQYF
TGTGCCAGCAGCGTGAAGGGCCGCTTGGTTACGCAGTATTTT
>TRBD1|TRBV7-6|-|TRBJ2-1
CASSAGQGYNEQFF
TGTGCCAGCAGCGCCGGACAGGGCTACAATGAGCAGTTCTTC
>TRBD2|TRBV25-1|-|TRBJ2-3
CASSDHSGGSTDTQYF
TGTGCCAGCAGTGACCATAGCGGGGGTAGCACAGATACGCAGTATTTT
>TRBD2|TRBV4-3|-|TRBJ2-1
CASSQESREYHEQFF
TGCGCCAGCAGCCAAGAATCGCGGGAGTATCATGAGCAGTTCTTC
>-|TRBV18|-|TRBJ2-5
CASSASQETQYF
TGTGCCAGCTCAGCTTCCCAAGAGACCCAGTACTTC
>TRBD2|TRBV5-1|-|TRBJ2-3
CASSLARTSGELPDTQYF
TGCGCCAGCAGCTTGGCTCGGACTAGCGGGGAGCTGCCAGATACGCAGTATTTT
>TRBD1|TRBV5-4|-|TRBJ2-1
CASSSGQDSYNEQFF
TGTGCCAGCAGCTCAGGACAGGACTCCTACAATGAGCAGTTCTTC
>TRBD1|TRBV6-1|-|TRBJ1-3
CASSERTGIKVYF
TGTGCCAGCAGTGAAAGGACAGGCATAAAAGTATATTTT
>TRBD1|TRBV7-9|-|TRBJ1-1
CASSRQGTEAFF
TGTGCCAGCAGCCGACAGGGGACTGAAGCTTTCTTT
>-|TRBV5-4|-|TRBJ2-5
CASSPTYQETQYF
TGTGCCAGCAGCCCTACTTATCAAGAGACCCAGTACTTC
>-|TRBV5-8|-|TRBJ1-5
CASSLGQSNQPQHF
TGTGCCAGCAGCTTGGGGCAGAGCAATCAGCCCCAGCATTTT
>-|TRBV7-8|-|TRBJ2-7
CASSSLGADYSYEQYF
TGTGCCAGCAGCTCACTCGGGGCAGATTACTCCTACGAGCAGTACTTC
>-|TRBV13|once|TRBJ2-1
CASSFGFWSSYNEQFF
TGTGCCAGCAGCTTCGGGTTTTGGAGCTCCTACAATGAGCAGTTCTTC
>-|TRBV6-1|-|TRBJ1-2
CASSNRDPAYGYTF
TGTGCCAGCAGTAACAGGGATCCGGCCTATGGCTACACCTTC
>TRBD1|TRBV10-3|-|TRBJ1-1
CAIGGQGTTEAFF
TGTGCCATAGGGGGACAGGGGACCACTGAAGCTTTCTTT
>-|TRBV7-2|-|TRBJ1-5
CASSSTRGGGNQPQHF
TGTGCCAGCAGCTCCACGCGGGGGGGTGGCAATCAGCCCCAGCATTTT
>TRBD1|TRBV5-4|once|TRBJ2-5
CASSLGQTQETQYF
TGTGCCAGCAGCCTGGGACAGACACAAGAGACCCAGTACTTC
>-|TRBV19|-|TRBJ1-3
CASERSADGNTIYF
TGTGCCAGTGAGAGATCGGCAGATGGAAACACCATATATTTT
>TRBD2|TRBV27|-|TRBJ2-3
CASSLLGTSGRAGDTQYF
TGTGCCAGCAGTTTATTAGGGACTAGCGGGAGGGCTGGGGATACGCAGTATTTT
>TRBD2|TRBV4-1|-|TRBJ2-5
CASSQASLTLAGVKGETQYF
TGCGCCAGCAGCCAAGCCAGCTTGACGCTAGCGGGAGTGAAAGGGGAGACCCAGTACTTC
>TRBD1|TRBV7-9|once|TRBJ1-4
CASSWDRGVNEKLFF
TGTGCCAGCAGCTGGGACAGGGGCGTTAATGAAAAACTGTTTTTT
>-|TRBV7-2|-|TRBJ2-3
CASSFRVAGTDTQYF
TGTGCCAGCAGCTTTAGGGTAGCAGGCACAGATACGCAGTATTTT
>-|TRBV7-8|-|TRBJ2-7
CASSLVERREQYF
TGTGCCAGCAGCTTAGTGGAGCGCCGCGAGCAGTACTTC
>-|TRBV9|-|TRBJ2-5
CASSPRSPIFQETQYF
TGTGCCAGCAGCCCCCGGTCGCCAATATTCCAAGAGACCCAGTACTTC
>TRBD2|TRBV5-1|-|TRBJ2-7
CASSSRGPGGYEQYF
TGCGCCAGCAGTAGTCGGGGTCCGGGGGGCTACGAGCAGTACTTC
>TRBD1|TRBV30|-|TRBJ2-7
CAGQGSEQYF
TGTGCCGGACAGGGGAGCGAGCAGTACTTC
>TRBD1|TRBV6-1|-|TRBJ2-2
CASSEDRGRGTGELFF
TGTGCCAGCAGTGAGGACAGGGGGCGAGGCACCGGGGAGCTGTTTTTT
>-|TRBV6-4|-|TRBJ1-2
CASSEVLGNGYTF
TGTGCCAGCAGTGAAGTTCTAGGGAATGGCTACACCTTC
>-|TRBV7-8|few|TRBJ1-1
CASSLRWTEAFF
TGTGCCAGCAGCTTACGCTGGACTGAAGCTTTCTTT
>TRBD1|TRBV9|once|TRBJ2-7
CASSEGQGSEQYF
TGTGCCAGCAGCGAGGGACAGGGTTCCGAGCAGTACTTC
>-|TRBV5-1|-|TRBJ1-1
CASSPGPMNTEAFF
TGCGCCAGCAGCCCGGGGCCCATGAACACTGAAGCTTTCTTT
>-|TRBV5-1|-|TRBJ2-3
CASRRSSSDTQYF
TGCGCCAGCAGGCGAAGTTCTTCAGATACGCAGTATTTT
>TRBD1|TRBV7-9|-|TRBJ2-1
CASTAPGQGAFNEQFF
TGTGCCAGCACCGCTCCGGGACAGGGGGCGTTCAATGAGCAGTTCTTC
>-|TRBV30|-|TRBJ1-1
CAWSGRQEAFF
TGTGCCTGGAGTGGGAGACAGGAAGCTTTCTTT
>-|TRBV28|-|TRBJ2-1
CASHRDLIYNEQFF
TGTGCCAGCCACCGGGACTTAATCTACAATGAGCAGTTCTTC
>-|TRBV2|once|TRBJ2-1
CASTGRTNYNEQFF
TGTGCCAGCACCGGGAGAACTAACTACAATGAGCAGTTCTTC
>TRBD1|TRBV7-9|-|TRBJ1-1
CASSWRQGANTEAFF
TGTGCCAGCAGCTGGCGACAGGGGGCGAACACTGAAGCTTTCTTT
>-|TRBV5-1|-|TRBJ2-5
CASSFSAGQIQETQYF
TGCGCCAGCAGCTTCTCGGCCGGACAGATCCAAGAGACCCAGTACTTC